These 26 T cell receptor beta chains were all obtained from the same sample, sequenced in a study of glioma-infiltrating T cells. The iRepertoire nested amplicon-rescue multiplex PCR amplified TCR alpha and beta CDR3s from RNA. TCRdb reprocessed the multiplex PCR reads via MiXCR and lists one record per CDR3 protein. The sample carries 300,000 to 400,000 distinct CDR3 sequences, 41% recorded once. Sequenced: glioma tissue, nonneoplastic brain tissue, or PBMCs (not recorded which). The receptors were gathered from a human donor with low-grade glioma or glioblastoma, undergoing nonglioma brain surgery, or in good health (not recorded which).

The chain couples TRBV18 to TRBJ2-7; 8 nucleotides match TRBD2. Germline trimming cut 3 bases from V and 3 bases from J; bases unmatched to any gene: 1. The CDR3 has 13 residues. CDR1 and CDR2 (germline): KGHSH, LQKENI. The CDR3 spells CASSPTSDYEQYF. CDR3 DNA sequence: TGTGCCAGCTCACCGACTAGCGACTACGAGCAGTACTTC. Variable domain in full (rest from reference TRBV18 and TRBJ2-7): NAGVMQNPRHLVRRRGQEARLRCSPMKGHSHVYWYRQLPEEGLKFMVYLQKENIIDESGMPKERFSAEFPKEGPSILRIQQVVRGDSAAYFCASSPTSDYEQYFGPGTRLTVT.

As to this clonotype: A single base separates this from a much larger clone, so it may be a read error. The rearrangement uses TRBV27 and TRBJ2-1; 10 bases fit TRBD2. CDR1 and CDR2 from the germline V gene are MNHEY and SMNVEV (reference sequence). This CDR3 has 17 amino acids. Trimming removed 5 bases from V and 13 bases from J; junction bases left unmatched: 20. Here the CDR3 DNA reads TGTGCCAGCAGTCCCCCCGGGACTAGCGTAAATCGGGAGACCCAGTTCTTC. It translates to CASSPPGTSVNRETQFF.

This clonotype was detected only a few times. The gene calls are TRBV27 and TRBJ2-2; D remains unclear. CDR1 is MNHEY and CDR2 is SMNVEV in the germline V gene (reference sequence). This CDR3 is built from 15 residues. V lost 3 bases and J lost 5, with 13 bases in between. The CDR3 DNA sequence: TGTGCCAGCAGTTTTTCCCGGGCGAGGACCGGGGAGCTGTTTTTT. Residues: CASSFSRARTGELFF.

The CDR3, as DNA: TGCGCCAGCAGCCAAGACGGATCCCCAACTAATGAAAAACTGTTTTTT. This translates into CASSQDGSPTNEKLFF. This rearrangement joins TRBV4-1 to TRBJ1-4, with D hard to call. Germline CDR1 MGHRA, CDR2 YSYEKL. The CDR3 has 16 residues. The ends were cut back, 0 bases at V and 0 bases at J, with 8 bases in the middle.

V is TRBV3-1 and J is TRBJ1-2; no firm D call. Germline V gene lookup returns CDR1 LGHDT and CDR2 YNNKEL (reference sequence). V was cut by 0 bases and J by 2 bases, with 10 bases left in between. The CDR3 is made up of 15 amino acids. CDR3 region: CASSQEIGKNYGYTF. The CDR3 DNA follows: TGTGCCAGCAGCCAAGAAATCGGGAAAAACTATGGCTACACCTTC.

The chain uses TRBV28 and TRBJ2-7, with a tentative D call TRBD2 (6 bases). Trimming removed 6 bases at V and 3 bases at J, with 15 bases between. The V gene's germline CDR1 is MDHEN and CDR2 SYDVKM. CDR3 length: 14 residues. The CDR3 loop is CASSRQEGGYEQYF. DNA for the CDR3: TGTGCCAGCAGCAGGCAGGAGGGAGGCTACGAGCAGTACTTC.

A remark on this clonotype: A much larger clone lies one base from this, so it may be a read error. The rearrangement uses TRBV7-9 and TRBJ1-1; D gene ambiguous. The V end was cut by 8 bases, the J end by 0 bases, with 16 bases between. CDR1 is SEHNR and CDR2 is FQNEAQ in the germline V gene (reference sequence). This CDR3 has 15 amino acids. The CDR3 loop is CASGSLTSMNTEAFF. The CDR3 nucleotides are TGTGCCAGCGGCTCATTGACAAGTATGAACACTGAAGCTTTCTTT. Supplemented by reference TRBV7-9 and TRBJ1-1, the full variable domain reads DTGVSQNPRHKITKRGQNVTFRCDPISEHNRLYWYRQTLGQGPEFLTYFQNEAQLEKSRLLSDRFSAERPKGSFSTLEIQRTEQGDSAMYLCASGSLTSMNTEAFFGQGTRLTVV.

V usage is TRBV20-1 and J usage is TRBJ1-2; D uncertain. The CDR3 contains 10 residues. The germline gives CDR1 DFQATT, CDR2 SNEGSKA (reference sequence). The V gene lost 6 bases and the J gene lost 7 bases, with 9 bases spanning the gap. CDR3 protein: CSAESCGYTF. In DNA, the CDR3 is TGCAGTGCCGAGAGCTGTGGCTACACCTTC.

This clonotype was picked up a small number of times. The chain has TRBV3-1 and TRBJ2-7; D not resolved. There are 14 residues in the CDR3. CDR1 is LGHDT and CDR2 is YNNKEL in the germline V gene (reference sequence). V lost 0 bases to trimming and J lost 1 base, with 7 bases between them. This CDR3 reads CASSQDTSSYEQYF. The CDR3 region has the DNA TGTGCCAGCAGCCAAGATACATCTTCCTACGAGCAGTACTTC.

This clonotype appeared many times. This chain links TRBV6-1 with TRBJ2-3; TRBD2 is a possible D gene (5 bases). The CDR3 spans 12 residues. Deletions cut 5 bases from V and 7 bases from J, with 10 bases between. The germline V gene has CDR1 MNHNS and CDR2 SASEGT. CDR3 in DNA: TGTGCCAGCAGTAGGACTGGGAATACGCAGTATTTT. Protein sequence: CASSRTGNTQYF.

Turning to this clonotype: A much larger clonotype is one base distant, so this may be a read error. Given the absence of the conserved phenylalanine or tryptophan at the CDR3 end, a read error is likely. This chain links TRBV6-5 with TRBJ1-1; tentative D call: TRBD1 (6 bases). Trimming shortened V by 2 bases and J by 4 bases, and 8 bases separated the two germline ends. This CDR3 contains 13 residues. In germline, CDR1 is MNHEY, CDR2 SVGAGI. The CDR3 DNA reads TGTGCCAGCAGTTACGGGGGCCTCACTGAAGCTTTCTCT. This gives the protein CASSYGGLTEAFS.

Points on this clonotype: Given a much more abundant clone one base away, this may be a read error. The chain carries TRBV6-1 and TRBJ2-1, with 11 bases that match TRBD2. V shed 8 bases and J 8 bases; nucleotides not matched to a gene: 8. This CDR3 is 14 amino acids long. Germline V gives CDR1 MNHNS, CDR2 SASEGT. The CDR3 spells CASQGTSGSHEQFF. The CDR3 DNA reads as TGTGCCAGCCAAGGGACTAGCGGTAGCCATGAGCAGTTCTTC.

A word on this clonotype: This may stem from a read error, because a much larger clone lies one nucleotide away. The chain combines TRBV28 with TRBJ2-2; D is perhaps TRBD1 (5 bases). The CDR3 has 13 residues. Per germline, CDR1 MDHEN and CDR2 SYDVKM. V lost 8 bases to trimming and J lost 5 bases, with 12 bases between them. In nucleotides, the CDR3 is TGTGCCAGCCTCCAGGGAAAAACCGGGGAGCTGTTTTTT. It is translated as CASLQGKTGELFF. Looking up the rest from reference TRBV28 and TRBJ2-2 gives the full variable domain: DVKVTQSSRYLVKRTGEKVFLECVQDMDHENMFWYRQDPGLGLRLIYFSYDVKMKEKGDIPEGYSVSREKKERFSLILESASTNQTSMYLCASLQGKTGELFFGEGSRLTVL.

The CDR3 loop is CASSPISRDRGTNEKLFF. In DNA, the CDR3 is TGTGCCAGCAGTCCAATTTCCCGGGACAGGGGGACTAATGAAAAACTGTTTTTT. The chain recombines TRBV4-2 with TRBJ1-4; TRBD1 aligns across 11 bases. CDR3 length: 18 amino acids. Trimming cost V 6 bases and J 2 bases; bases outside gene matches: 11. CDR1 is LGHNA, CDR2 YNFKEQ, per germline.

There are a few counts of this clonotype. V is TRBV27 and J is TRBJ2-7; the match to TRBD2 covers 11 bases. Per germline, CDR1 MNHEY and CDR2 SMNVEV (reference sequence). V was clipped by 5 bases and J by 0 bases; unmatched bases: 6. The CDR3 is 16 amino acids. CDR3 in DNA: TGTGCCAGCAGTGCGCGGACTAGCGGGTTCTCCTACGAGCAGTACTTC. Amino acid sequence: CASSARTSGFSYEQYF.

The chain combines TRBV6-2 or TRBV6-3 with TRBJ2-6; D is possibly TRBD2 (7 bases). V lost 5 bases, J lost 0 bases, and 23 bases lay in between. This CDR3 contains 20 residues. Germline CDR1 reads MNHEY; CDR2 reads SVGEGT. CDR3 DNA sequence: TGTGCCAGCAGTCCCCTCGGGGGGCGGCTACCCCTCTCTGGGGCCAACGTCCTGACTTTC. Translation gives CASSPLGGRLPLSGANVLTF.

The CDR3 DNA reads as TGTGCCAGCAGGCCTGACAGGGGGCACTACGAGCAGTACTTC. Translating it yields CASRPDRGHYEQYF. V usage is TRBV27 and J usage is TRBJ2-7; 10 bases fit TRBD1. V lost 6 bases to trimming and J lost 3 bases; unmatched junction nucleotides: 5. CDR3 size: 14 residues. Germline assignment: CDR1 MNHEY and CDR2 SMNVEV (reference sequence).

Remarks on this clonotype: A junction boundary mismatches the germline segment, possibly from a read error. The chain combines TRBV4-2 with TRBJ2-7, with TRBD1 as a possible D gene (7 bases). Germline V lookup: CDR1 LGHNA, CDR2 YNFKEQ. CDR3 size: 14 residues. The chain's CDR3 is CANSPAGQSYEQYF. The CDR3 bases are TGTGCCAACAGCCCCGCGGGACAGAGCTACGAGCAGTACTTC.

In this sample, this clonotype turned up a few times. The J gene is TRBJ2-7, the V gene TRBV7-2; tentatively, D is TRBD2 (6 bases). Trimming pared 8 bases from V and 2 bases from J, leaving 16 bases between. CDR1 SGHTA and CDR2 FQGNSA come from the germline V gene. This CDR3 has 14 residues. The CDR3 loop reads CASRFRRDAYEQYF. In DNA, the CDR3 is TGTGCCAGCCGTTTCAGGAGGGATGCCTACGAGCAGTACTTC.

The rearrangement links TRBV28 to TRBJ2-1, with 9 bases lining up with TRBD2. Germline V gene sequence: CDR1 MDHEN, CDR2 SYDVKM. This CDR3 has 14 residues. The J segment lost 7 bases and the V segment lost 6 bases, leaving 7 bases of the junction unmatched. In DNA, the CDR3 is TGTGCCAGCAGCCAAAGACTAGCGGATAATGAGCAGTTCTTC. Its protein product is CASSQRLADNEQFF.

This clonotype was seen many times. The chain links TRBV6-2 or TRBV6-3 to TRBJ2-7; 8 positions agree with TRBD1. Germline CDR1 and CDR2: MNHEY and SVGEGT. The CDR3 sequence is 19 residues long. V was pared by 9 bases and J by 2 bases, with 24 bases of the junction left unmatched. In DNA form, the CDR3 reads TGTGCCAGACACCTGATCGGGTTCCCGGACAGGGCCTGGACCTACGAGCAGTACTTC. It is translated as CARHLIGFPDRAWTYEQYF.

This clonotype came up many times. The chain links TRBV28 to TRBJ2-7; D is possibly TRBD1 or TRBD2 (5 bases each). Germline loops: CDR1 MDHEN, CDR2 SYDVKM. V was trimmed by 4 bases and J by 0 bases, leaving 7 bases between them. There are 13 residues in the CDR3. The CDR3 protein is CASSSGSSYEQYF. For the CDR3, the DNA is TGTGCCAGCAGTTCAGGGAGCTCCTACGAGCAGTACTTC.

This clonotype was seen ten or more times. The chain joins TRBV27 to TRBJ1-4; D uncertain. Trimming took 5 bases from V and 8 from J, leaving 15 bases between them. The CDR3 has 14 amino acids. The V gene's germline CDR1 is MNHEY and CDR2 SMNVEV (reference sequence). The CDR3 nucleotides are TGTGCCAGCAGTCTATTTCACGAGGGAGAAAAACTGTTTTTT. This encodes CASSLFHEGEKLFF.

On this clonotype: This may be a read error, as it is one base from a much larger clone. CDR3 sequence: CASSENHADTQYF. The CDR3 nucleotides read TGTGCCAGCAGTGAAAACCACGCAGATACGCAGTATTTT. The V and J genes are TRBV25-1 and TRBJ2-3; no firm D call. V was pared by 2 bases and J by 4 bases, with 7 bases between. Per the germline V gene, CDR1 is MGHDK and CDR2 is SYGVNS. CDR3 length equals 13 residues.

In the case of this clonotype: With a much larger clone just one base away, this may be a read error. V is TRBV20-1 and J is TRBJ1-3; D remains ambiguous. There are 15 residues in the CDR3. Germline V gene data show CDR1 as DFQATT and CDR2 as SNEGSKA (reference sequence). Deletions cut 3 bases from V and 0 bases from J, with 12 bases between. The CDR3: CSASDPASSGNTIYF. The DNA of the CDR3 is TGCAGTGCTAGTGACCCCGCGAGCTCTGGAAACACCATATATTTT.

A word on this clonotype: This sequence may be a read error, since a much larger clone differs from it by one base. The rearrangement uses TRBV6-2 or TRBV6-3 and TRBJ1-2; 8 bases match TRBD1. Germline V lookup: CDR1 MNHEY, CDR2 SVGEGT. CDR3 size: 14 residues. CDR3 in DNA: TGTGCCAGCAGTTACCTCGAGACAGGGGTTGGCAACACCTTC. Protein sequence: CASSYLETGVGNTF.